This TCR beta chain was captured by sequencing in a study of HIV-infected patients and healthy controls. Study-wide results and limits: MAIT alpha-chain CDR3s were frequent in healthy controls, depleted in HIV+.

The sample holds a few counts of this clonotype. Its antigen is as yet unknown. Follow-up blood was drawn about 14 weeks, roughly three months, after antiretroviral therapy began. Whole blood was used without fractionation, so all unsorted peripheral T cells were included. People with immunomodulatory therapy, recent vaccination or treatment interruptions were not enrolled. Alpha and beta constant-region primers primed reverse transcription of about 500 ng RNA. Alpha and beta chain libraries were made separately by chain-specific third strand synthesis with multiplexing indices. Each CDR3 protein gets one entry after TCRdb re-called the 5' RACE reads with MiXCR. Among roughly 6,600 distinct CDR3 sequences, more than 9% were seen once, and the ten largest hold less than 20%. Germline values: CDR1 MNHNY, CDR2 SVGAGI (reference sequence). J gave up 3 bases and V 8 bases, and 6 bases lay outside the gene matches. This CDR3 is 15 amino acids long.

The chain links TRBV6-6 to TRBJ2-7, with 14 bases fitting TRBD2. The receptor's source is an adult with HIV infection. The sample consisted of blood, taken during antiretroviral therapy. In DNA form, the CDR3 reads TGTGCCAGCGGGACTAGCGGGGGCCGTGACTACGAGCAGTACTTC. It is translated as CASGTSGGRDYEQYF.